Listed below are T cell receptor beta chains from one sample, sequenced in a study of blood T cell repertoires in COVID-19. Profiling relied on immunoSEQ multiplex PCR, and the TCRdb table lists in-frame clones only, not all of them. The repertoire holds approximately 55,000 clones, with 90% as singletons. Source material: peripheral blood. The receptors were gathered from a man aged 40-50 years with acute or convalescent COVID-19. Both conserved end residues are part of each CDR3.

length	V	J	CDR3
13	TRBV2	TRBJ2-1	CASQGLAGGEQFF
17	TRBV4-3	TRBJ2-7	CASSQDLSSGAYFEQYF
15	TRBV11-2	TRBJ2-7	CASSRTFEPTYEQYF
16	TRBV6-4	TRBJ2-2	CASSDSGLAGAGELFF
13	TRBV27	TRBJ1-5	CASSRNRDQPQHF
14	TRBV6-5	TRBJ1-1	CASSRDRKNTEAFF
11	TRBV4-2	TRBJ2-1	CASSPGLEQFF
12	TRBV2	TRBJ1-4	CASNRVNEKLFF
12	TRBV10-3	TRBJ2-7	CAISESADEQYF
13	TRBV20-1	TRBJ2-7	CSASPGYSYEQYF
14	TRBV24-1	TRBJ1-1	CATSDPGQPSRAFF
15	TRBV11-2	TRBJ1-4	CASSPSGGTKASLFF
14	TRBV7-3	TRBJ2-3	CASGLAGITDTQYF
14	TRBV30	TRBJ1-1	CAWSPGGPATEAFF
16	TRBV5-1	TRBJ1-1	CASSSLRAGMNTEAFF
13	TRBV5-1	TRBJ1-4	CASSPLSAEKLFF
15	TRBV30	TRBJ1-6	CAWSSRTGGVSPLHF
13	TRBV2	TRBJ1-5	CASSGGLGSFQHF
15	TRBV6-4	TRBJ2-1	CASSALAGGGNEQFF
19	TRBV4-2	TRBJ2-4	CASSQDLSLAATAKNIQYF
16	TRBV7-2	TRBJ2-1	CASSSGQGVSYNEQFF
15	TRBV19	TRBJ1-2	CASSPRDRVKDGYTF
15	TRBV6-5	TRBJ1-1	CASSYSRVRGTEAFF
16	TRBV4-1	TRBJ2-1	CASSHPGTRTNNEQFF
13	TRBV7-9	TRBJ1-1	CASSLYEQKKAFF
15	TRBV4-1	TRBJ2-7	CASSQDRDTSYEQYF
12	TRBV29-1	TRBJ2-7	CSVQQDSYEQYF
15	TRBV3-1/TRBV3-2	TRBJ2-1	CASASSPSSYNEQFF
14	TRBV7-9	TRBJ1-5	CASSLQGGNQPQHF
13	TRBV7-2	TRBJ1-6	CASSLLGDSPLHF
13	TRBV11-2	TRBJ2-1	CASSPGTNNEQFF
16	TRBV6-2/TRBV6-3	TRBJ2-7	CASSYDGTGGLYEQYF
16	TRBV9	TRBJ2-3	CASSAGTGGPTDTQYF
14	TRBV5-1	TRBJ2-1	CASSLSRLHFEQFF
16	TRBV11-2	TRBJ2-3	CASSLGEASGTDTQYF
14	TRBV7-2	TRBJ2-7	CASSLEGGTYEQYF
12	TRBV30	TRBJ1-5	CAWSVPSQPQHF
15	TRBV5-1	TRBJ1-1	CASSSRQGHNTEAFF
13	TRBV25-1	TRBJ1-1	CASSEGYRGEAFF
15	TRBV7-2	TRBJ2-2	CASSHTGGDTGELFF
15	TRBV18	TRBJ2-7	CASSPLPGSSYEQYF
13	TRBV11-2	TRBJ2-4	CASRRIAKNIQYF